The next 23 T cell receptor beta chains were all read from a single sample in a study of T cell responses to AZD1222 COVID-19 vaccine (dated by TCRdb to about 2021). Receptor libraries were prepared by the immunoSEQ multiplex PCR assay. Not all clones reach the TCRdb copy of this immuneACCESS table, which keeps in-frame sequences only. Checked studies attribute under half of the gap to unresolved V genes and leave the rest unexplained. The sample table holds 150,000 to 170,000 clones, of which about nine tenths were seen once. 5% to 6% of the sample lies in the top ten. In the paper's terms, the time point label means: baseline before first vaccination. The sample's treatment or condition, from its label and the paper: meningococcal conjugate vaccine given as trial control. The sequenced sample was peripheral blood, obtained on day 0 of MenACWY control vaccination. Source of these receptors: an adult in good health.

The chain uses TRBV3-1 (or the pseudogene TRBV3-2) and TRBJ1-5; D gene uncertain. Trimming removed 0 bases from V and 9 bases from J, with 6 bases in between. The CDR3 runs to 12 residues. Germline CDR1 LGHDT, CDR2 YNNKEL (reference sequence). In DNA, the CDR3 is TGTGCCAGCAGCCAAGAGAGTGGGCCCCAGCATTTT. This codes for CASSQESGPQHF.

The chain is built from TRBV28 and TRBJ1-4; 8 bases align to TRBD1. Germline trimming cut 5 bases from V and 7 bases from J; bases unmatched to any gene: 6. This CDR3 is built from 14 residues. The germline gives CDR1 MDHEN, CDR2 SYDVKM. CDR3 coding DNA: TGTGCCAGCAGTACTTTTGACAGGGGTGAAAAACTGTTTTTT. Translating gives CASSTFDRGEKLFF.

The chain has TRBV7-6 and TRBJ2-7, with TRBD1 matching 8 bases. V trimming: 4 bases; J trimming: 4 bases; junction bases outside the gene matches: 6. CDR1 SGHVS and CDR2 FNYEAQ come from the germline V gene. CDR3 size: 14 residues. The CDR3 loop is CASSSGGEQYEQYF. The CDR3 nucleotides read TGTGCCAGCAGCTCAGGGGGCGAGCAGTACGAGCAGTACTTC.

V and J are TRBV9 and TRBJ2-5, with TRBD1 as a possible D gene (5 bases). Germline V CDR1 and CDR2: SGDLS, YYNGEE. Deletions cut 4 bases from V and 5 bases from J, with 15 bases between. This CDR3 has 14 residues. The CDR3 DNA follows: TGTGCCAGCAGCCAGGGTCCAGGGCAGGAGACCCAGTACTTC. This encodes CASSQGPGQETQYF.

V is TRBV5-1 and J is TRBJ2-1; 9 positions agree with TRBD2. Germline V gene data show CDR1 as SGHRS and CDR2 as YFSETQ. The junction had 9 bases not matched to a gene; V was cut back by 8 bases and J by 0 bases. CDR3 length equals 16 residues. CDR3 DNA: TGCGCCAGTCAGCGGGAGGTCCTGAGCTCCTACAATGAGCAGTTCTTC. This gives the protein CASQREVLSSYNEQFF.

In DNA form, the CDR3 reads TGTGCCAGCAGCCCAAGTGGTCGGGCGGGAGGGCCCCACGAGCAGTACTTC. It yields the protein CASSPSGRAGGPHEQYF. The chain recombines TRBV7-6 with TRBJ2-7, with 9 bases fitting TRBD2. J lost 5 bases, V lost 5 bases, and 16 bases had no gene match. The CDR3 length is 17 residues. CDR1 is SGHVS, CDR2 FNYEAQ, per germline.

V gene TRBV5-4 combines with J gene TRBJ1-2; D might be TRBD1 (6 bases). The CDR3 totals 17 residues. The germline V gene encodes CDR1 SGHNT and CDR2 YYREEE (reference sequence). V gave up 2 bases and J gave up 4 bases, with 21 bases separating them. The CDR3 sequence: CASSLRTGRGLGYGYTF. CDR3 DNA sequence: TGTGCCAGCAGCTTACGGACCGGCAGGGGTCTGGGCTATGGCTACACCTTC.

This sequence joins TRBV7-2 and TRBJ2-1; TRBD2 might be the D (6 bases). The CDR3 totals 14 residues. Germline loops: CDR1 SGHTA, CDR2 FQGNSA. Trimming took 4 bases from V and 9 from J, leaving 16 bases between them. The CDR3 is CASSSDSGGIEQFF. CDR3 DNA: TGTGCCAGCAGCTCAGACTCTGGCGGGATTGAGCAGTTCTTC. Based on the CDR3 plus reference TRBV7-2 and TRBJ2-1, the full variable domain is GAGVSQSPSNKVTEKGKDVELRCDPISGHTALYWYRQSLGQGLEFLIYFQGNSAPDKSGLPSDRFSAERTGGSVSTLTIQRTQQEDSAVYLCASSSDSGGIEQFFGPGTRLTVL.

The chain combines TRBV9 with TRBJ2-1, with D perhaps matching TRBD1 (6 bases). With 0 bases removed from V and 7 bases from J, the gap between germline ends came to 11 bases. CDR1 and CDR2 (germline): SGDLS, YYNGEE. The CDR3 runs 14 residues. The CDR3 DNA reads TGTGCCAGCAGCGTAGAAATTAGGGGGAATGAGCAGTTCTTC. Translating it yields CASSVEIRGNEQFF.

The CDR3 sequence is CASSSPGGPETQYF. In DNA form, the CDR3 reads TGTGCCAGCAGTTCCCCCGGGGGCCCAGAGACCCAGTACTTC. The chain carries TRBV28 and TRBJ2-5; perhaps D is TRBD1 or TRBD2 (6 bases each). Trimming pared 4 bases from V and 4 bases from J, leaving 13 bases between. CDR3 length: 14 residues. Germline assignment: CDR1 MDHEN and CDR2 SYDVKM.

This chain links TRBV25-1 with TRBJ2-4, with D maybe TRBD1 (5 bases). V lost 1 base and J 1 base, leaving 5 bases between the germline ends. The CDR3 covers 14 residues. Per the germline V gene, CDR1 is MGHDK and CDR2 is SYGVNS. The CDR3 bases are TGTGCCAGCAGTGAATCAGGGGCCAAAAACATTCAGTACTTC. Its translation is CASSESGAKNIQYF.

The rearrangement uses TRBV7-9 and TRBJ1-1; maybe TRBD1 (5 bases). V dropped 5 bases and J dropped 0 bases, with 7 bases sitting between them. The CDR3 length is 13 residues. CDR1 and CDR2 (germline): SEHNR, FQNEAQ (reference sequence). CDR3 sequence (DNA): TGTGCCAGCAGCCGGGGGTTGAACACTGAAGCTTTCTTT. Protein product: CASSRGLNTEAFF.

This chain links TRBV7-2 with TRBJ2-7; no reliable D call. In germline, CDR1 is SGHTA, CDR2 FQGNSA. The CDR3 runs 15 residues. V lost 1 base and J lost 1, with 11 bases in between. In DNA, the CDR3 is TGTGCCAGCAGCTTAGGACGGACGGTATCCTACGAGCAGTACTTC. This translates into CASSLGRTVSYEQYF.

The rearrangement joins TRBV11-3 to TRBJ2-1, with D hard to call. Germline CDR1 reads SGHNT; CDR2 reads YENEEA. CDR3 length: 12 residues. Trimming removed 3 bases from V and 8 bases from J, with 8 bases in between. This CDR3 reads CASSFGVDEQFF. The CDR3, as DNA: TGTGCCAGCAGCTTCGGTGTCGATGAGCAGTTCTTC.

The chain recombines TRBV5-1 with TRBJ2-7, with D unclear. Germline V gene data show CDR1 as SGHRS and CDR2 as YFSETQ. V lost 0 bases and J lost 3, with 4 bases in between. The CDR3 totals 12 residues. The CDR3, as DNA: TGCGCCAGCAGCTTGGAATTCTACGAGCAGTACTTC. Residues: CASSLEFYEQYF.

The chain has TRBV27 and TRBJ2-1, with 12 bases matching TRBD2. This CDR3 contains 17 residues. The trim removed 5 bases at V and 10 bases at J, leaving 15 bases unmatched. CDR1 and CDR2 from the germline V gene are MNHEY and SMNVEV (reference sequence). CDR3 region: CASSVRSMTSGSNEQFF. The DNA for the CDR3 is TGTGCCAGCAGTGTTCGTTCGATGACTAGCGGGAGTAACGAGCAGTTCTTC.

The chain combines TRBV19 with TRBJ2-2, with 10 positions matching TRBD1. The length of the CDR3 is 16 residues. Germline trimming cut 3 bases from V and 4 bases from J; bases unmatched to any gene: 5. The germline CDR1 and CDR2 sequences are LNHDA and SQIVND (reference sequence). CDR3 region: CASSIFRTGGTGELFF. The CDR3 nucleotides are TGTGCCAGTAGTATTTTCAGGACAGGGGGCACCGGGGAGCTGTTTTTT.

This clone was detected only once. The rearrangement joins TRBV12-5 to TRBJ1-1, with 7 bases that match TRBD1. In germline, CDR1 is LGHNT, CDR2 FRNRAP. The trim removed 6 bases at V and 8 bases at J, leaving 6 bases unmatched. The CDR3 contains 12 residues. CDR3 bases: TGTGCTAGTGGCTTGAAGGACAGGGAAGCTTTCTTT. Its protein is CASGLKDREAFF.

J is TRBJ2-7 and V is TRBV18; 12 nucleotides match TRBD1. The ends lost 3 bases at V and 7 bases at J; junction bases unmatched: 7. The CDR3 has 15 amino acids. Germline V gene data show CDR1 as KGHSH and CDR2 as LQKENI. CDR3 sequence reads: CASSPTGTGGREQYV. CDR3 sequence (DNA): TGTGCCAGCTCACCTACCGGGACAGGGGGCCGGGAGCAGTACGTC.

This clone has a handful of counts. The DNA of the CDR3 is TGTGCCAGTAGTATCCGGGGACAGGAATTCAATCAGCCCCAGCATTTT. This encodes CASSIRGQEFNQPQHF. The gene calls are TRBV19 and TRBJ1-5; 8 bases agree with TRBD1. This CDR3 is built from 16 residues. Germline values: CDR1 LNHDA, CDR2 SQIVND (reference sequence). V shed 3 bases and J 3 bases; nucleotides not matched to a gene: 7.

This sequence joins TRBV5-1 and TRBJ1-2; 8 positions match TRBD1. With V trimmed by 0 bases and J by 8 bases, 18 bases remained unmatched. The V gene's germline CDR1 is SGHRS and CDR2 YFSETQ. This CDR3 spans 18 amino acids. The CDR3 bases are TGCGCCAGCAGCTTGGCGGGGGGGACAGGTACATCCTCATCGGGCTACACCTTC. Translating it yields CASSLAGGTGTSSSGYTF.

This chain links TRBV3-1 (or the pseudogene TRBV3-2) with TRBJ1-2; D not resolved. Germline V gene lookup returns CDR1 LGHDT and CDR2 YNNKEL (reference sequence). V dropped 1 base and J dropped 4 bases, with 13 bases sitting between them. The CDR3 has 15 amino acids. The CDR3 reads CASSQGPGKSYGYTF. As DNA, the CDR3 is TGTGCCAGCAGCCAAGGTCCGGGTAAAAGCTATGGCTACACCTTC.

The genes are TRBV3-1 (or the pseudogene TRBV3-2) and TRBJ1-1; D remains ambiguous. This CDR3 spans 14 amino acids. Trimming left V 2 bases short and J 1 base short, with 8 bases between. CDR1 LGHDT and CDR2 YNNKEL come from the germline V gene (reference sequence). The CDR3 region has the DNA TGTGCCAGCAGCCAAAATCCCGCGAACACTGAAGCTTTCTTT. It translates to CASSQNPANTEAFF.